The sequence of this T cell receptor (beta chain) was determined in a study of shared clonotypes between healthy human individuals. Broader study findings: Sampling included only blood; tissue repertoires likely differ. The study drew on few donors, limiting represented genetic and exposure-history diversity.

Concerning this clone itself: The antigen remains unidentified.

V lost 2 bases, J lost 5 bases, and 9 bases stayed unmatched. CDR3 length equals 18 residues. Germline V lookup: CDR1 MGHRA, CDR2 YSYEKL. For each subset, genomic DNA was distributed in equal portions over several immunoSEQ plates. Sequenced by immunoSEQ multiplex PCR; TCRdb stores in-frame clones only, minus some. The repertoire holds about 2.4 million clones, with 90% to 95% as singletons. Material: naive CD4+ T cells from PBMCs. Sample subset: CD45RA+ positively selected. The gene calls are TRBV4-1 and TRBJ2-1; 13 bases line up with TRBD2. This receptor was identified in a man between 18 and 35 years old in good health. Some clones in this sample may be carry-over from other donors' samples. The CDR3 DNA reads TGCGCCAGCAGCCAAATTCCGGGACTAGCGGGACAAAACAATGAGCAGTTCTTC. Its translation is CASSQIPGLAGQNNEQFF.